What follows are 31 T cell receptor beta chains derived from one specimen sequenced in a study of early T cells in non-severe SARS-CoV-2 infection. TCRdb re-derived calls from the 5' RACE reads in MiXCR, one entry per CDR3 protein. Of over 50,000 distinct CDR3 sequences in the sample, around 13% are singletons; the top ten hold around 3%. The specimen sequenced was whole blood. All receptors come from an adult who was a healthcare worker with PCR-confirmed SARS-CoV-2 infection or an uninfected control (not recorded which).

V and J are TRBV12-3 or TRBV12-4 and TRBJ2-1, with TRBD1 matching over 7 bases. Germline trimming cut 4 bases from V and 1 base from J; bases unmatched to any gene: 4. This CDR3 is built from 15 residues. CDR3 nucleotide sequence: TGTGCCAGCAGTTCCGACAGGGATTCCTACAATGAGCAGTTCTTC. It encodes CASSSDRDSYNEQFF.

This clonotype showed up many times. The chain recombines TRBV11-2 with TRBJ2-3; 8 nucleotides line up with TRBD2. Germline trimming cut 5 bases from V and 5 bases from J; bases unmatched to any gene: 9. This CDR3 region has 15 residues. In germline, CDR1 is SGHAT, CDR2 FQNNGV. In nucleotides, the CDR3 is TGTGCCAGCAGCCCCGGGATAGCGGGGAAAGATACGCAGTATTTT. It translates to CASSPGIAGKDTQYF.

The sample holds many counts of this clonotype. The chain joins TRBV7-8 to TRBJ2-7, with a possible D match to TRBD2 (5 bases). CDR3 size: 13 residues. CDR1 is SGHVS and CDR2 is FQNEAQ in the germline V gene. The V end lost 5 bases, the J end lost 3 bases, and 11 bases lay between the germline ends. CDR3 bases: TGTGCCAGCAGCCCCGGACTTGTCTACGAGCAGTACTTC. Translating it yields CASSPGLVYEQYF. The full variable domain, in which reference TRBV7-8 and TRBJ2-7 provide the parts outside the CDR3, is GAGVSQSPRYKVAKRGQDVALRCDPISGHVSLFWYQQALGQGPEFLTYFQNEAQLDKSGLPSDRFFAERPEGSVSTLKIQRTQQEDSAVYLCASSPGLVYEQYFGPGTRLTVT.

This clonotype was counted ten times or more. This sequence joins TRBV7-8 and TRBJ1-2; 8 bases match TRBD1. The CDR3 runs to 16 residues. V lost 7 bases and J lost 7; bases outside the gene matches: 17. Germline V gene sequence: CDR1 SGHVS, CDR2 FQNEAQ. CDR3: CASMQGPDRVRTGYTF. In DNA form, the CDR3 reads TGTGCCAGCATGCAAGGCCCGGACAGGGTTAGGACTGGCTACACCTTC.

This chain uses TRBV7-2 with TRBJ2-7; D is unresolved. The CDR3 sequence is 14 residues long. The V end was cut by 3 bases, the J end by 3 bases, with 12 bases between. Germline lookup yields CDR1 SGHTA and CDR2 FQGNSA. DNA for the CDR3: TGTGCCAGCAGCTTTTCACAGCTATTCTACGAGCAGTACTTC. Translation: CASSFSQLFYEQYF. Full variable domain (outside the CDR3, taken from reference TRBV7-2 and TRBJ2-7): GAGVSQSPSNKVTEKGKDVELRCDPISGHTALYWYRQSLGQGLEFLIYFQGNSAPDKSGLPSDRFSAERTGGSVSTLTIQRTQQEDSAVYLCASSFSQLFYEQYFGPGTRLTVT.

This clonotype has a count of ten or more. The rearrangement uses TRBV10-3 and TRBJ1-2, with TRBD1 matching over 7 bases. Trimming removed 8 bases from V and 4 bases from J; junction bases left unmatched: 4. Germline V CDR1 and CDR2: ENHRY, SYGVKD. The CDR3 loop spans 12 amino acids. The CDR3 loop reads CAIRAGGYGYTF. The CDR3 nucleotides are TGTGCCATCCGAGCAGGGGGCTATGGCTACACCTTC.

This clonotype was counted many times. This rearrangement joins TRBV7-2 to TRBJ2-1; TRBD1 agrees at 8 bases. Germline loops: CDR1 SGHTA, CDR2 FQGNSA. This CDR3 region has 14 residues. V lost 1 base to trimming and J lost 15 bases; unmatched junction nucleotides: 11. CDR3 loop: CASSLGPTGENPFF. CDR3 nucleotide sequence: TGTGCCAGCAGCTTAGGTCCGACAGGGGAAAATCCGTTCTTC.

This clonotype was counted many times. The genes are TRBV2 and TRBJ1-1, with D hard to call. The V gene lost 6 bases and the J gene lost 4 bases, with 12 bases spanning the gap. This CDR3 has 13 amino acids. Germline V lookup: CDR1 SNHLY, CDR2 FYNNEI. The CDR3 DNA follows: TGTGCCAGCAGCTCACAGAGAGCCACTGAAGCTTTCTTT. Translated, it gives CASSSQRATEAFF. The full variable domain, completed using reference TRBV2 and TRBJ1-1, is EPEVTQTPSHQVTQMGQEVILRCVPISNHLYFYWYRQILGQKVEFLVSFYNNEISEKSEIFDDQFSVERPDGSNFTLKIRSTKLEDSAMYFCASSSQRATEAFFGQGTRLTVV.

This clonotype was observed at least ten times. V usage is TRBV2 and J usage is TRBJ2-7; D may be TRBD1 (5 bases). The CDR3 length is 12 residues. V was shortened by 7 bases and J by 2 bases, with 9 bases between the two germline ends. Germline V gene lookup returns CDR1 SNHLY and CDR2 FYNNEI. The CDR3 DNA is TGTGCCAGCAACCCGACAGCCTACGAGCAGTACTTC. Its translation is CASNPTAYEQYF.

This clonotype was observed a handful of times. This chain joins TRBV6-5 and TRBJ2-1, with a possible D match to TRBD1 (6 bases). The CDR3 has 12 residues. Germline values: CDR1 MNHEY, CDR2 SVGAGI. Trimming cost V 5 bases and J 10 bases, with 12 bases left between them. CDR3 sequence: CASSLTGGEQFF. The CDR3 DNA sequence: TGTGCCAGCAGTCTGACAGGCGGGGAGCAGTTCTTC.

This clonotype appeared once. A much larger clone is a single base away; this may be a read error. The chain joins TRBV7-6 to TRBJ1-2; D unresolved. The CDR3 spans 16 residues. Per the germline V gene, CDR1 is SGHVS and CDR2 is FNYEAQ. V lost 5 bases to trimming and J lost 1 base, with 17 bases between them. Here the CDR3 DNA reads TGTGCCAGCAGCCTAGAAGAAGGGCCCCATAACTATGGCTACACCTTC. Its translation: CASSLEEGPHNYGYTF.

V and J are TRBV29-1 and TRBJ2-1; 10 bases are shared with TRBD1. From germline, CDR1 is SQVTM and CDR2 ANQGSEA. The length of the CDR3 is 14 residues. V dropped 6 bases and J dropped 0; count of bases not matched to a gene: 2. CDR3 sequence (DNA): TGCAGCGTCGGACAGGGGGGCTCCTACAATGAGCAGTTCTTC. It specifies CSVGQGGSYNEQFF.

V usage is TRBV10-3 and J usage is TRBJ2-3; TRBD2 matches 13 bases. The CDR3 spans 16 residues. The germline CDR1 and CDR2 sequences are ENHRY and SYGVKD. J was trimmed by 6 bases and V by 6 bases; bases with no gene match: 9. The CDR3 region is CAIRETSGGLHDTQYF. CDR3 DNA sequence: TGTGCCATCAGGGAGACTAGCGGGGGGCTCCACGATACGCAGTATTTT.

This clonotype was seen repeatedly, ten times or more. The junction departs from the called germline gene at one end, perhaps through a read error. This sequence joins TRBV12-3 or TRBV12-4 and TRBJ1-1; unclear D gene. The CDR3 contains 16 residues. CDR3 residues: CASSRGRTVRETEVFF. Written as DNA, the CDR3 is TGTGCCAGCAGCAGAGGTCGGACGGTGCGTGAGACTGAAGTTTTCTTT.

The chain combines TRBV10-2 with TRBJ2-7; D gene ambiguous. This CDR3 contains 16 residues. Trimming stripped 2 bases from V and 0 bases from J, with 14 bases between. Looked up from germline, CDR1 is WSHSY and CDR2 is SAAADI. DNA for the CDR3: TGCGCCAGCAGTGAGCCCTACCTCCTGGGCTCCTACGAGCAGTACTTC. Amino acid sequence: CASSEPYLLGSYEQYF.

This clonotype was observed at least ten times. V is TRBV20-1 and J is TRBJ1-2; no clear D. V was shortened by 0 bases and J by 4 bases, with 9 bases between the two germline ends. The CDR3 is 13 amino acids. The germline CDR1 and CDR2 sequences are DFQATT and SNEGSKA (reference sequence). The CDR3 is CSARDRSVYGYTF. DNA for the CDR3: TGCAGTGCTAGAGACCGCAGTGTCTATGGCTACACCTTC.

Details on this clonotype: A much larger clone sits a single nucleotide away, making a read error possible. Here the CDR3 DNA reads TGTGCCAGCAGATCCTCGGACAGGGCCAGGTACGAGCAGTACTTC. Its translation: CASRSSDRARYEQYF. This rearrangement joins TRBV13 to TRBJ2-7, with 8 bases fitting TRBD1. With 6 bases clipped from V and 4 bases from J, the junction kept 11 bases outside the gene matches. Germline V gives CDR1 PRHDT, CDR2 FYEKMQ (reference sequence). This CDR3 spans 15 amino acids.

This clonotype was found a few times. The rearrangement joins TRBV11-2 to TRBJ2-5, with D unclear. The V gene lost 7 bases and the J gene lost 6 bases, with 12 bases spanning the gap. Germline V CDR1 and CDR2: SGHAT, FQNNGV. The length of the CDR3 is 12 residues. CDR3 DNA sequence: TGTGCCAGCACCCAAGACGTTAAGACCCAGTACTTC. The encoded protein is CASTQDVKTQYF.

This clonotype was seen many times. V gene TRBV5-1 combines with J gene TRBJ1-1; possible D gene TRBD1, 6 bases. Germline assignment: CDR1 SGHRS and CDR2 YFSETQ. The CDR3 has 14 residues. V was trimmed by 3 bases and J by 5 bases, leaving 14 bases between them. CDR3 in DNA: TGCGCCAGCAGCTCGGACAGCTTATGGACTGAAGCTTTCTTT. The encoded protein is CASSSDSLWTEAFF.

This clonotype was found many times. The V and J genes are TRBV12-3 or TRBV12-4 and TRBJ1-5; perhaps TRBD1 as D (6 bases). Trimming pared 6 bases from V and 2 bases from J, leaving 11 bases between. The CDR3 is made up of 14 amino acids. The CDR3, as DNA: TGTGCCAGCAGGGCAGGGGTGGGCAATCAGCCCCAGCATTTT. Its translation: CASRAGVGNQPQHF.

This clonotype was seen repeatedly, ten times or more. This chain uses TRBV28 with TRBJ1-1; 7 bases are a match to TRBD1. Germline V gene data show CDR1 as MDHEN and CDR2 as SYDVKM. Trimming at V came to 5 bases and at J to 1 base, leaving 10 bases not matched to a gene. The CDR3 extends over 16 amino acids. DNA for the CDR3: TGTGCCAGCAGTAAAATCCGGGACAGATCGAACACTGAAGCTTTCTTT. Translation gives CASSKIRDRSNTEAFF.

This clonotype occurred many times. In nucleotides, the CDR3 is TGTGCCAGCAGTAGACAGGGGGTCTATGGCTACACCTTC. This codes for CASSRQGVYGYTF. The gene calls are TRBV12-3 or TRBV12-4 and TRBJ1-2; 9 bases are a match to TRBD1. V gave up 5 bases and J gave up 4 bases; unmatched junction bases: 2. The CDR3 length is 13 residues.

In this sample, this clonotype turned up a few times. The genes are TRBV6-5 and TRBJ1-2; D may be TRBD1 (5 bases). The V gene lost 7 bases and the J gene lost 6 bases, with 12 bases spanning the gap. Per germline, CDR1 MNHEY and CDR2 SVGAGI. The CDR3 spans 12 residues. The CDR3 loop is CASTRMGDGYTF. CDR3 sequence (DNA): TGTGCCAGCACTCGGATGGGGGATGGCTACACCTTC.

In this sample, this clonotype turned up many times. V gene TRBV7-6 combines with J gene TRBJ2-6; tentatively, D is TRBD1 (5 bases). CDR1 SGHVS and CDR2 FNYEAQ come from the germline V gene. CDR3 length equals 16 residues. The germline V and J ends were trimmed by 1 base and 0 bases, with 7 bases remaining between them. The CDR3 loop is CASSLGTHSGANVLTF. In nucleotides, the CDR3 is TGTGCCAGCAGCTTAGGGACACACTCTGGGGCCAACGTCCTGACTTTC.

This clonotype has a count of ten or more. J is TRBJ2-2 and V is TRBV20-1; possibly TRBD1 for D (6 bases). From germline, CDR1 is DFQATT and CDR2 SNEGSKA (reference sequence). The CDR3 is 16 residues long. V lost 0 bases and J 4 bases, leaving 15 bases between the germline ends. The CDR3 spells CSARDSARGSTGELFF. CDR3 in DNA: TGCAGTGCTAGAGATTCAGCCAGGGGTAGCACCGGGGAGCTGTTTTTT.

The genes are TRBV6-5 and TRBJ1-6, with D perhaps TRBD1 (5 bases). V gave up 8 bases and J gave up 8 bases, with 16 bases separating them. CDR3 size: 14 residues. CDR1 and CDR2 (germline): MNHEY, SVGAGI. This CDR3 is CASGTLFLDSPLHF. The CDR3 region has the DNA TGTGCCAGCGGGACGCTGTTTTTGGATTCACCCCTCCACTTT.

This clonotype has at least ten counts. The V call is TRBV2, the J call TRBJ1-1; D is unresolved. This CDR3 is 13 amino acids long. V shed 6 bases and J shed 2 bases, with 10 bases lying between them. Germline values: CDR1 SNHLY, CDR2 FYNNEI. The CDR3, as DNA: TGTGCCAGCAGGGTCCGCGGAAACACTGAAGCTTTCTTT. Encoded protein: CASRVRGNTEAFF.

At least ten counts were recorded for this clonotype. V and J are TRBV19 and TRBJ2-1; the D gene is possibly TRBD1 (5 bases). V lost 1 base and J 0 bases, leaving 13 bases between the germline ends. This CDR3 region has 17 residues. The germline gives CDR1 LNHDA, CDR2 SQIVND (reference sequence). DNA of the CDR3: TGTGCCAGTAGTATAGCCGCAGGGTTTAGCTCCTACAATGAGCAGTTCTTC. Its translation: CASSIAAGFSSYNEQFF.

Only a few counts were recorded for this clonotype. This rearrangement joins TRBV10-3 to TRBJ2-7; tentatively, D is TRBD1 or TRBD2 (5 bases each). Trimming left V 3 bases short and J 4 bases short, with 10 bases between. This CDR3 contains 13 residues. Germline lookup yields CDR1 ENHRY and CDR2 SYGVKD. DNA of the CDR3: TGTGCCATCAGTGACGGGGCGAAATACGAGCAGTACTTC. Its translation is CAISDGAKYEQYF.

In this sample, this clonotype turned up a few times. The J gene is TRBJ2-5, the V gene TRBV12-3 or TRBV12-4; 7 bases map to TRBD2. The CDR3 sequence is 13 residues long. V was clipped by 6 bases and J by 7 bases; unmatched bases: 8. CDR3 protein: CASSLRGSRTQYF. CDR3 DNA sequence: TGTGCCAGCAGCCTTCGCGGGAGCCGGACCCAGTACTTC.

This chain joins TRBV5-1 and TRBJ2-1; the D gene is possibly TRBD1 (5 bases). Germline V lookup: CDR1 SGHRS, CDR2 YFSETQ. Trimming pared 3 bases from V and 5 bases from J, leaving 12 bases between. The CDR3 totals 14 residues. The CDR3, as DNA: TGCGCCAGCAGCTCCAGGGTCGTCGACAATGAGCAGTTCTTC. Protein sequence: CASSSRVVDNEQFF.